The subject of this entry is one T cell receptor (beta chain). Its target is unknown. This sample is drawn from a study of cytomegalovirus exposure and HLA in healthy donors. Study findings and constraints: Association of roughly 17,000 TCR beta sequences with HLA alleles was found at 0.05 false discovery rate in a later analysis.

13 Jbeta primers and 60 Vbeta primers were used for the PCR. This table comes from immunoSEQ multiplex PCR, and its TCRdb copy is limited to in-frame clones, with some not included. The table shows 150,000 to 200,000 clones, with approximately 76% occurring only once. Germline V CDR1 and CDR2: MNHEY, SVGAGI. The CDR3 runs to 13 residues. V lost 6 bases, J lost 3 bases, and 2 bases stayed unmatched. Sequencing input: PBMCs. This receptor was taken from a woman aged 18-29 years in good health and CMV-seropositive. The chain is built from TRBV6-5 and TRBJ1-5, with TRBD1 matching 7 bases. CDR3 nucleotides: TGTGCCAGCAGAAGGGGGCTCAATCAGCCCCAGCATTTT. Protein sequence: CASRRGLNQPQHF.